Listed below are T cell receptor beta chains from one sample, sequenced in a study of cytomegalovirus exposure and HLA in healthy donors. Produced via immunoSEQ multiplex PCR; TCRdb's table is partial and in-frame only. The sample includes over 65,000 clones, just under 80% of them seen just once. Source material: PBMCs. The receptor source for this set is a man aged 40-49 years in good health and CMV-seronegative. CDR3s include the opening cysteine and the closing phenylalanine or tryptophan. The order of the fields is J gene, clone size, D gene, V gene, CDR3 protein, CDR3 DNA. The D gene is left open where the match is weak. Size is omitted from some rows. Given values are once, few, many or a class for expanded clones.

j_call: TRBJ2-7; clone_size: .; d_call: TRBD1; v_call: TRBV28; cdr3_aa: CASSPGTGLSYEQYF; cdr3_nt: TGTGCCAGCAGTCCAGGGACAGGGTTATCCTACGAGCAGTACTTC
j_call: TRBJ2-7; clone_size: .; d_call: TRBD2; v_call: TRBV6-6; cdr3_aa: CASRPWEGMNEQYF; cdr3_nt: TGTGCCAGCAGGCCCTGGGAGGGTATGAACGAGCAGTACTTC
j_call: TRBJ2-7; clone_size: .; d_call: .; v_call: TRBV19; cdr3_aa: CASSIGTGFYEQYF; cdr3_nt: TGTGCCAGTAGTATAGGAACAGGGTTCTACGAGCAGTACTTC
j_call: TRBJ1-1; clone_size: .; d_call: .; v_call: TRBV6-5; cdr3_aa: CASSTGPSGAFF; cdr3_nt: TGTGCCAGCAGTACAGGGCCCTCGGGGGCTTTCTTT
j_call: TRBJ1-1; clone_size: .; d_call: .; v_call: TRBV2; cdr3_aa: CASTGMNTEAFF; cdr3_nt: TGTGCCAGCACGGGGATGAACACTGAAGCTTTCTTT
j_call: TRBJ2-3; clone_size: .; d_call: TRBD2; v_call: TRBV9; cdr3_aa: CASSTLAGGFTSTDTQYF; cdr3_nt: TGTGCCAGCAGCACTCTAGCGGGGGGGTTTACTAGCACAGATACGCAGTATTTT
j_call: TRBJ1-4; clone_size: .; d_call: .; v_call: TRBV5-6; cdr3_aa: CASSFQGHLATNEKLFF; cdr3_nt: TGTGCCAGCAGCTTCCAGGGACACCTTGCAACTAATGAAAAACTGTTTTTT
j_call: TRBJ2-1; clone_size: .; d_call: TRBD1; v_call: TRBV5-5; cdr3_aa: CASSAVTGWDNEQFF; cdr3_nt: TGTGCCAGCAGCGCCGTGACAGGGTGGGACAATGAGCAGTTCTTC
j_call: TRBJ2-2; clone_size: .; d_call: TRBD2; v_call: TRBV9; cdr3_aa: CASSPLAGANTGELFF; cdr3_nt: TGTGCCAGCAGCCCACTAGCGGGAGCGAACACCGGGGAGCTGTTTTTT
j_call: TRBJ2-7; clone_size: few; d_call: .; v_call: TRBV6-5; cdr3_aa: CASSYLGQGQYEQYF; cdr3_nt: TGTGCCAGCAGTTACTTGGGGCAGGGTCAGTACGAGCAGTACTTC
j_call: TRBJ2-1; clone_size: .; d_call: TRBD2; v_call: TRBV19; cdr3_aa: CASSIGLAGVYNEQFF; cdr3_nt: TGTGCCAGTAGTATAGGCCTAGCGGGGGTCTACAATGAGCAGTTCTTC
j_call: TRBJ2-7; clone_size: few; d_call: TRBD2; v_call: TRBV28; cdr3_aa: CASSLGVRGSSGSRAEQYF; cdr3_nt: TGTGCCAGCAGTTTAGGGGTAAGGGGGAGTAGCGGGAGTCGGGCCGAGCAGTACTTC
j_call: TRBJ2-3; clone_size: .; d_call: TRBD2; v_call: TRBV27; cdr3_aa: CASSLGGLAGGVTDTQYF; cdr3_nt: TGTGCCAGCAGTTTAGGGGGACTAGCGGGAGGTGTAACAGATACGCAGTATTTT
j_call: TRBJ2-1; clone_size: .; d_call: TRBD2; v_call: TRBV9; cdr3_aa: CASSVGTSGSHEQFF; cdr3_nt: TGTGCCAGCAGCGTAGGGACTAGCGGGAGTCATGAGCAGTTCTTC
j_call: TRBJ2-2; clone_size: .; d_call: .; v_call: TRBV10-2; cdr3_aa: CASSELRSNTGELFF; cdr3_nt: TGCGCCAGCAGTGAGCTCAGGTCGAACACCGGGGAGCTGTTTTTT
j_call: TRBJ2-1; clone_size: .; d_call: .; v_call: TRBV7-7; cdr3_aa: CASSLNGLRSYNEQFF; cdr3_nt: TGTGCCAGCAGCCTTAACGGACTGCGCTCCTACAATGAGCAGTTCTTC
j_call: TRBJ2-7; clone_size: .; d_call: .; v_call: TRBV6-1; cdr3_aa: CASSEVEFPYEQYF; cdr3_nt: TGTGCCAGCAGTGAAGTGGAGTTCCCCTACGAGCAGTACTTC
j_call: TRBJ1-2; clone_size: few; d_call: .; v_call: TRBV7-2; cdr3_aa: CASSTSVSEGIYGYTF; cdr3_nt: TGTGCCAGCAGCACTAGCGTGTCAGAGGGGATCTATGGCTACACCTTC
j_call: TRBJ1-4; clone_size: once; d_call: .; v_call: TRBV18; cdr3_aa: CASSPGATNEKLFF; cdr3_nt: TGTGCCAGCTCACCGGGCGCAACTAATGAAAAACTGTTTTTT
j_call: TRBJ2-3; clone_size: .; d_call: .; v_call: TRBV7-3; cdr3_aa: CASSLTGHGTDTQYF; cdr3_nt: TGTGCCAGCAGCTTAACTGGACACGGCACAGATACGCAGTATTTT
j_call: TRBJ2-3; clone_size: few; d_call: .; v_call: TRBV6-1; cdr3_aa: CASSEARDTQYF; cdr3_nt: TGTGCCAGCAGTGAGGCTCGAGATACGCAGTATTTT
j_call: TRBJ2-7; clone_size: few; d_call: .; v_call: TRBV10-2; cdr3_aa: CASSEPRRYGYEQYF; cdr3_nt: TGCGCCAGCAGTGAGCCTCGCCGATACGGTTACGAGCAGTACTTC
j_call: TRBJ2-5; clone_size: .; d_call: TRBD2; v_call: TRBV6-1; cdr3_aa: CAMGLAGGGETQYF; cdr3_nt: TGTGCCATGGGGCTAGCGGGAGGAGGGGAGACCCAGTACTTC
j_call: TRBJ2-7; clone_size: .; d_call: .; v_call: TRBV21-1; cdr3_aa: CASSKSRVYEQYF; cdr3_nt: TGTGCCAGCAGCAAAAGCAGGGTCTACGAGCAGTACTTC
j_call: TRBJ1-1; clone_size: .; d_call: TRBD1; v_call: TRBV5-1; cdr3_aa: CASSLGPGQGMVSTEAFF; cdr3_nt: TGCGCCAGCAGCTTGGGGCCGGGACAGGGGATGGTGTCGACTGAAGCTTTCTTT
j_call: TRBJ2-7; clone_size: .; d_call: TRBD1; v_call: TRBV28; cdr3_aa: CASSGLTGFYEQYF; cdr3_nt: TGTGCCAGCAGTGGCCTGACAGGGTTTTACGAGCAGTACTTC
j_call: TRBJ2-1; clone_size: .; d_call: TRBD2; v_call: TRBV7-8; cdr3_aa: CASSLAGLAGEGNEQFF; cdr3_nt: TGTGCCAGCAGCTTAGCGGGACTAGCGGGAGAAGGTAATGAGCAGTTCTTC
j_call: TRBJ1-1; clone_size: .; d_call: .; v_call: TRBV7-3; cdr3_aa: CASSFIKNTEAFF; cdr3_nt: TGTGCCAGCAGTTTTATAAAGAACACTGAAGCTTTCTTT